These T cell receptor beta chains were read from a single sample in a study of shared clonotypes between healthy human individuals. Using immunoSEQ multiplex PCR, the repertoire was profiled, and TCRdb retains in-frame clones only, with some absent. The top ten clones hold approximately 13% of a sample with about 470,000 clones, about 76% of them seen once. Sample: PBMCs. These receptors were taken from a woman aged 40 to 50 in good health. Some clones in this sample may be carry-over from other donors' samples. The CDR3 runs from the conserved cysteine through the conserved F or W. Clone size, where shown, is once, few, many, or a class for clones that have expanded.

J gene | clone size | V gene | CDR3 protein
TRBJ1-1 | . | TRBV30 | CAWSVTSRETEAFF
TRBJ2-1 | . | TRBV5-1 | CASGAQNNEQFF
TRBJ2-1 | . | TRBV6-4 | CASSGEGSYNEQFF
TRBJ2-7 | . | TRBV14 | CASSPHDRRAYEQYF
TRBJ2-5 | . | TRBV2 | CASSEGTSGRETQYF
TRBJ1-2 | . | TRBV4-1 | CASSQEYPTGNYGYTF
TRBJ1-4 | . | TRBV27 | CASSLWSTNEKLFF
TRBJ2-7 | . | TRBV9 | CASSVGLAGYEQYF
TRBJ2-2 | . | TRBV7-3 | CASSPRVRGELFF
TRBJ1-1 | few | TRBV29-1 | CSAQGIFNTEAFF
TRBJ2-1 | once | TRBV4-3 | CASSFSGRSFF
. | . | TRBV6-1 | CASSDPHRGLQNTGELFF
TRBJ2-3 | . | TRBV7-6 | CASSLGTPPDTQYF
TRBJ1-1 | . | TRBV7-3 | CASSYTLSTEAFF
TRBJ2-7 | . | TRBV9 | CASSVGVSSTYEQYF
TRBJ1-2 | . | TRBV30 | CAWSPSRGYGYTF
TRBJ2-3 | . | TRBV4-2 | CASSQDPGQGPSTDTQYF
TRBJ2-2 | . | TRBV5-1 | CASSSRQNSNTGELFF
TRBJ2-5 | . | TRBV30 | CAWSRLSGPQETQYF
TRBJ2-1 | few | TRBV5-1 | CASSPGQGYNEQFF
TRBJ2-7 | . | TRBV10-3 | CAISEGISDNEQYF
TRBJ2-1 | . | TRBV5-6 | CASSLGSSGRLSDEQFF
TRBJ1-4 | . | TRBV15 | CATSRDLTGNEKLFF
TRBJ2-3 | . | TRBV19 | CASDPTGVGDTQYF
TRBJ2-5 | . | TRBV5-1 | CASTPHESYRETQYF
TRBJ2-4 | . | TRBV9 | CASSVGERGVNIQYF
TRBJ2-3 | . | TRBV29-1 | CSVELAGDTQYF
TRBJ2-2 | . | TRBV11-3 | CASKSAGLSGELFF
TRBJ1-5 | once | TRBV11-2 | CASSLGGQPQHF
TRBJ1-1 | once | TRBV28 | CASSYSLVGRPMNTEAFF
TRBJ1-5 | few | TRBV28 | CASSSPNQPQHF
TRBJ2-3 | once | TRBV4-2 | CASSGSLAGEGPGTDTQYF
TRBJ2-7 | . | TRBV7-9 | CASISGLAASLEYEQYF
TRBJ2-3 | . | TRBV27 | CASSQLAGATDTQYF
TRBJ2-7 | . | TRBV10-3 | CAISESVVGPVGEQYF
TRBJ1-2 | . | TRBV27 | CASSPKPLGDMYGYTF
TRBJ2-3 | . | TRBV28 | CASRDSGLPDTQYF
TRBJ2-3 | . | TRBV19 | CASMGGLAGHPSTDTQYF
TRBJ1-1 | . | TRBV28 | CASTWDNLNTEAFF
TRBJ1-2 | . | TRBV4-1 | CASSQPTGDRGYTF
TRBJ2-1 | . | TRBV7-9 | CASSPVGGRPHEQFF
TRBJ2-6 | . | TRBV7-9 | CASSHGRMSLSGANVLTF
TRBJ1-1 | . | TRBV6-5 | CASSRSMNTEAFF
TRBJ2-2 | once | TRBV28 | CASSPYGTSNTGELFF
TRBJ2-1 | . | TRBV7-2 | CASSSSGGYNEQFF
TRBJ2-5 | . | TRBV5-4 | CASSTEGSQETQYF
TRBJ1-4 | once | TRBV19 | CASSISLNEKLFF
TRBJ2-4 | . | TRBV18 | CASSPGLAGPLAKNIQYF